The table lists the clone carrying this T cell receptor beta chain with many counts. No antigen is known for it. This sample is part of a study of T-cell reconstitution after alpha-beta-depleted transplantation in children. Points from the study as a whole: Day-60 TCRbeta diversity that was high in some patients was derived from surviving recipient T cells and thymic progenitors.

Molecular barcoding with unique molecular identifiers was used for the TCRbeta library. TCRdb redid the calling of the PCR reads with MiXCR, one entry per CDR3 protein. The table includes about 200,000 distinct CDR3 sequences, approximately 6.9% detected once. The sequencing here drew on PBMCs, taken before TCRalphabeta/CD19-depleted stem cell transplant. The TCR comes from a boy aged 2 to 10 with acute lymphoblastic leukemia, due to receive a stem cell transplant.

Here the CDR3 DNA reads TGTGCCAGCAGCTATCAAGTACAGGGGGCAGAGACCCAGTACTTC. This encodes CASSYQVQGAETQYF. The chain joins TRBV6-5 to TRBJ2-5; 9 bases fit TRBD1. Germline-derived CDR1 and CDR2 are MNHEY and SVGAGI. J lost 4 bases, V lost 6 bases, and 9 bases had no gene match. The CDR3 consists of 15 residues.